These 5 T cell receptor beta chains were all obtained from the same sample, sequenced in a study of blood T cell repertoires in COVID-19. Method: immunoSEQ multiplex PCR; TCRdb's copy keeps in-frame clones and lacks some. There are over 200,000 clones in the sample; roughly nine tenths occur only once, and over 1.5% lies in the top ten. The sample taken for sequencing was peripheral blood. The receptors were gathered from a man aged 35-49 years with active or convalescent COVID-19.

The chain employs TRBV9 and TRBJ2-2; tentatively, D is TRBD1 (5 bases). The CDR3 totals 16 residues. The V gene's germline CDR1 is SGDLS and CDR2 YYNGEE. The V end was cut by 0 bases, the J end by 4 bases, with 13 bases between. The CDR3 DNA is TGTGCCAGCAGCGTAGAAGGGGCCTCGGGCACCGGGGAGCTGTTTTTT. It specifies CASSVEGASGTGELFF.

The genes are TRBV7-8 and TRBJ2-7, with 7 bases that match TRBD1. With 0 bases clipped from V and 2 bases from J, the junction kept 1 base outside the gene matches. Per germline, CDR1 SGHVS and CDR2 FQNEAQ. The CDR3 runs to 14 residues. CDR3: CASSLAGQPYEQYF. The CDR3 DNA follows: TGTGCCAGCAGCTTAGCGGGACAGCCCTACGAGCAGTACTTC.

This chain connects TRBV3-1 (or the pseudogene TRBV3-2) to TRBJ2-5; TRBD2 matches at 10 bases. CDR3 length: 15 amino acids. Looked up from germline, CDR1 is LGHDT and CDR2 is YNNKEL (reference sequence). Trimming removed 2 bases from V and 5 bases from J; junction bases left unmatched: 5. The CDR3 DNA follows: TGTGCCAGCAGCCAAACAAGCGGGGGGGCGGAGACCCAGTACTTC. It codes for CASSQTSGGAETQYF.

The chain is built from TRBV25-1 and TRBJ1-3; unclear D gene. Germline V gene data show CDR1 as MGHDK and CDR2 as SYGVNS. V was cut by 2 bases and J by 4 bases, with 12 bases left in between. This CDR3 comprises 15 residues. Here the CDR3 DNA reads TGTGCCAGCAGTGAACCCGACGGGAACGGAAACACCATATATTTT. Its protein is CASSEPDGNGNTIYF.

The table lists this clone with a few counts. The J gene is TRBJ2-1, the V gene TRBV11-3, with a weak D call TRBD2 (6 bases). V lost 1 base, J lost 9 bases, and 10 bases lay in between. Germline CDR1 is SGHNT and CDR2 is YENEEA. This CDR3 is built from 13 residues. Here the CDR3 DNA reads TGTGCCAGCAGCTTAGGGCGGGATCGTGAGCAGTTCTTC. Translated, it gives CASSLGRDREQFF.